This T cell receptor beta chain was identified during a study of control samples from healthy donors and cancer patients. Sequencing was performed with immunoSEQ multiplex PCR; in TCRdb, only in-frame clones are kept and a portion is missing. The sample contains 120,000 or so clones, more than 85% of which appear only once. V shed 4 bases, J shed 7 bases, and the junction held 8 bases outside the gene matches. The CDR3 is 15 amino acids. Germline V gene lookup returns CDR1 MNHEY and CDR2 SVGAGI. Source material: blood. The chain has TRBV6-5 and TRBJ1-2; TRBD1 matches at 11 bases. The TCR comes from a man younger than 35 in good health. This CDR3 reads CASSSQDRGHFGYTF. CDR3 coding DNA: TGTGCCAGCAGTTCTCAGGACAGGGGGCATTTTGGCTACACCTTC.